This T cell receptor (beta chain) was sequenced for a study of blood T cell repertoires in COVID-19. Regarding this clone: A read error may account for a junction end that differs from germline.

CDR3 length: 15 amino acids. Germline V lookup: CDR1 MDHEN, CDR2 SYDVKM. Profiled with immunoSEQ multiplex PCR; TCRdb holds only in-frame clones, not every one. The sample has a few hundred thousand clones, roughly 86% seen once. The chain recombines TRBV28 with TRBJ1-5, with 9 nucleotides matching TRBD1. The clonotype was recovered from a woman aged 30 to 39 with COVID-19, enrolled during active disease. Sequencing input: peripheral blood. The CDR3 DNA is TGTGCCAGCAGTACAAACACAGGGGGCAACCAGCCCCAGCATTTT. It yields the protein CASSTNTGGNQPQHF. Using reference TRBV28 and TRBJ1-5 for the parts outside the CDR3, the full variable domain is DVKVTQSSRYLVKRTGEKVFLECVQDMDHENMFWYRQDPGLGLRLIYFSYDVKMKEKGDIPEGYSVSREKKERFSLILESASTNQTSMYLCASSTNTGGNQPQHFGDGTRLSIL.